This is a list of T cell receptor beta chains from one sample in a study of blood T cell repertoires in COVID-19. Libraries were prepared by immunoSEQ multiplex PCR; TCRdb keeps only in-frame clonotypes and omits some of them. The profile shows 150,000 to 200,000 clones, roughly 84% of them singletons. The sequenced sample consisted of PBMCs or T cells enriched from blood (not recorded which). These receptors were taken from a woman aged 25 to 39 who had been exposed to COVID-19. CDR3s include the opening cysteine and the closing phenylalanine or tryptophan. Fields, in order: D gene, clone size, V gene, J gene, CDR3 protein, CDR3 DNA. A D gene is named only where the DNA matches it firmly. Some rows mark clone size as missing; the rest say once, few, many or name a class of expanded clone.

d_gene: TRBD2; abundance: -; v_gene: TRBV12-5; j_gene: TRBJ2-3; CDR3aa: CASGAGLAGGYSTDTQYF; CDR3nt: TGTGCTAGTGGTGCGGGACTAGCGGGGGGGTATAGCACAGATACGCAGTATTTT
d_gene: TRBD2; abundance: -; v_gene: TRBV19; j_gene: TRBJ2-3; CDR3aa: CASSYLRGGRVTDTQYF; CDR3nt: TGTGCCAGTAGTTACTTGCGGGGGGGTAGAGTCACAGATACGCAGTATTTT
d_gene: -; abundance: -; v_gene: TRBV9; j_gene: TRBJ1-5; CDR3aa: CASSVEDSYQPQHF; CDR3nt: TGTGCCAGCAGCGTAGAGGACAGTTATCAGCCCCAGCATTTT
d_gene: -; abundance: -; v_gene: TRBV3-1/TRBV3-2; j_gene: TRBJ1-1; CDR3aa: CASSQNLRSMTEAFF; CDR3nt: TGTGCCAGCAGCCAAAATTTACGGTCCATGACTGAAGCTTTCTTT
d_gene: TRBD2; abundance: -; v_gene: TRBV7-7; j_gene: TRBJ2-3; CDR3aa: CASSLGLAGATDTQYF; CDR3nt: TGTGCCAGCAGCTTAGGGCTAGCGGGGGCCACAGATACGCAGTATTTT
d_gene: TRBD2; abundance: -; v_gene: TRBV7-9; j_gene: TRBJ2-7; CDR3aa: CASSLEPGGTSGGYEQYF; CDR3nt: TGTGCCAGCAGCCTCGAACCCGGGGGTACTAGCGGGGGCTACGAGCAGTACTTC
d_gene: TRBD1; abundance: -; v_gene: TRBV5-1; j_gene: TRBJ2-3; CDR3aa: CASSLEGQGTTDTQYF; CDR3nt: TGCGCCAGCAGCTTGGAGGGACAGGGCACCACAGATACGCAGTATTTT
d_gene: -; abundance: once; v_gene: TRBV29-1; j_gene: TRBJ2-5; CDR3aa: CSVDSGEKRWGETQYF; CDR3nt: TGCAGCGTTGACTCAGGGGAAAAGCGATGGGGGGAGACCCAGTACTTC
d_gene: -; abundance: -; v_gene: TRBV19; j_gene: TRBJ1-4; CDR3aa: CASSLPKNEKLFF; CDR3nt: TGTGCCAGTAGTCTACCGAAGAATGAAAAACTGTTTTTT
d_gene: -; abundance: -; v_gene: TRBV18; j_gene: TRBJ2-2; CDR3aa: CASSPRKWGQGHTGELFF; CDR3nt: TGTGCCAGCTCACCGCGTAAATGGGGGCAGGGCCACACCGGGGAGCTGTTTTTT
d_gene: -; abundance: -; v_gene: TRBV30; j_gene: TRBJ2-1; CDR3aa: CAWKGVGEQFF; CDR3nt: TGTGCCTGGAAAGGGGTGGGTGAGCAGTTCTTC
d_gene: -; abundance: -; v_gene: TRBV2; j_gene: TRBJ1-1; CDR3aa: CASSEGRSTEAFF; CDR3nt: TGTGCCAGCAGTGAAGGGAGGAGCACTGAAGCTTTCTTT
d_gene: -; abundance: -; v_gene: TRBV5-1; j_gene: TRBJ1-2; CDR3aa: CASSSSAVYGYTF; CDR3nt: TGCGCCAGCAGCTCCTCCGCGGTCTATGGCTACACCTTC
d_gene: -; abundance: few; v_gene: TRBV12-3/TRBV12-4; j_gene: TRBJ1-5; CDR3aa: CASSFDRFQPQHF; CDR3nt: TGTGCCAGCAGTTTCGATAGATTTCAGCCCCAGCATTTT
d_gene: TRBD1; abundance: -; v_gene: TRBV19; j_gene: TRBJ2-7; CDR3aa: CASSIDGTGSYEQYF; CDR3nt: TGTGCCAGTAGTATAGATGGGACAGGATCCTACGAGCAGTACTTC
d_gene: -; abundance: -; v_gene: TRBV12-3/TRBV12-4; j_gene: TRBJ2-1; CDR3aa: CASTLAHNEQFF; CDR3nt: TGTGCCAGCACCCTAGCCCACAATGAGCAGTTCTTC
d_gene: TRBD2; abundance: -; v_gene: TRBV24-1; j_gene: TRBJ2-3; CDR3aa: CATSDRAGGASTDTQYF; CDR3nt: TGTGCCACCAGTGACAGGGCGGGGGGAGCTAGCACAGATACGCAGTATTTT
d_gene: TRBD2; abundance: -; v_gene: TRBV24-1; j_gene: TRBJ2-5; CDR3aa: CATSEPLAGGKETQYF; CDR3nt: TGTGCCACCAGTGAACCACTAGCGGGGGGAAAAGAGACCCAGTACTTC
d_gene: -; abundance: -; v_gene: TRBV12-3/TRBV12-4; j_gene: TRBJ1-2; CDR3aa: CASSFGLAGGYTF; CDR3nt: TGTGCCAGCAGTTTTGGCCTCGCGGGAGGCTACACCTTC
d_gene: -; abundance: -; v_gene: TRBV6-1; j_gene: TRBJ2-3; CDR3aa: CASSEDFSSTDTQYF; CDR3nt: TGTGCCAGCAGTGAAGATTTCTCTAGCACAGATACGCAGTATTTT
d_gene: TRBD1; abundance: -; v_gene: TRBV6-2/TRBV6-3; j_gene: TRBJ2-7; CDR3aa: CASSYPGQVRTYEQYF; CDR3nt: TGTGCCAGCAGTTACCCCGGACAGGTTAGGACCTACGAGCAGTACTTC
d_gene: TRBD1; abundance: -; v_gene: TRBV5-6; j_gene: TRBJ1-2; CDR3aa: CASSFRDRYGYTF; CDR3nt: TGTGCCAGCAGCTTCCGGGACAGGTATGGCTACACCTTC
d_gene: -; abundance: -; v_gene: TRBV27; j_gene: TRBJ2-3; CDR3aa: CASSPLGGTDTQYF; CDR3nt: TGTGCCAGCAGTCCCCTCGGGGGCACAGATACGCAGTATTTT
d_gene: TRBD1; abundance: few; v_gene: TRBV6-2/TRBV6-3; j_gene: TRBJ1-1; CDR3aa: CASIPTGGMNTEAFF; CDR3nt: TGTGCCAGCATCCCGACAGGGGGCATGAACACTGAAGCTTTCTTT
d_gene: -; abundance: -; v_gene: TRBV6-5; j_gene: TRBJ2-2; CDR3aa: CATRRSEAGELFF; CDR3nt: TGTGCCACCCGCCGATCCGAGGCCGGGGAGCTGTTTTTT
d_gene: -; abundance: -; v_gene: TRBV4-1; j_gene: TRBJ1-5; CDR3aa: CASSQDKWGAPQHF; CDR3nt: TGCGCCAGCAGCCAAGATAAATGGGGAGCGCCCCAGCATTTT
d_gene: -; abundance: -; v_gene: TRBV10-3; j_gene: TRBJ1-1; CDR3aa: CAISESLVWEAFF; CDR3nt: TGTGCCATCAGCGAATCTTTAGTTTGGGAAGCTTTCTTT
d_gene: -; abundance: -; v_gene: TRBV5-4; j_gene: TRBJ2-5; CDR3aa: CASSTPYGDQETQYF; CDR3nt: TGTGCCAGCAGCACCCCGTACGGTGACCAAGAGACCCAGTACTTC
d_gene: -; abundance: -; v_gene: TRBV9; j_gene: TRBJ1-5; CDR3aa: CASSVGVGGGNQPQHF; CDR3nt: TGTGCCAGCAGCGTAGGGGTTGGCGGGGGCAATCAGCCCCAGCATTTT
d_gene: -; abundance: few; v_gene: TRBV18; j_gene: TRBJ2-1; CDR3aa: CASSPSMADEQFF; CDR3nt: TGTGCCAGCTCACCATCAATGGCCGATGAGCAGTTCTTC
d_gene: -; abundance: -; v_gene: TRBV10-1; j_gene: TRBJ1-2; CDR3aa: CASSGGRGGSIHGYTF; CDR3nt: TGCGCCAGCAGTGGAGGTCGCGGGGGCTCAATCCATGGCTACACCTTC
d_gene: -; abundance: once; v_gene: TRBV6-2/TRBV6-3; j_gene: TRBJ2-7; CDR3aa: CASSFLLEALVGQYF; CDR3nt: TGTGCCAGCAGTTTTCTTTTAGAGGCCCTCGTGGGGCAGTACTTC
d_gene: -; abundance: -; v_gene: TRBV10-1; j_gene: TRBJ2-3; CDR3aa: CASSESRSTPDTQYF; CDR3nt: TGCGCCAGCAGTGAGTCGCGGTCAACCCCAGATACGCAGTATTTT
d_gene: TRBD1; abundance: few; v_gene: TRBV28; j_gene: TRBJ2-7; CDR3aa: CASMTRDRGYEQYF; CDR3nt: TGTGCCAGCATGACCCGGGACAGGGGTTACGAGCAGTACTTC
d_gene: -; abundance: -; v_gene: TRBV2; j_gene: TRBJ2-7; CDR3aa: CASSEGLVISYEQYF; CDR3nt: TGTGCCAGCAGTGAGGGGCTCGTAATTTCCTACGAGCAGTACTTC
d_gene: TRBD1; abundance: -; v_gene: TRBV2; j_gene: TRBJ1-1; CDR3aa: CASSVPETGYGNTEAFF; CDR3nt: TGTGCCAGCAGCGTACCGGAGACAGGGTACGGGAACACTGAAGCTTTCTTT
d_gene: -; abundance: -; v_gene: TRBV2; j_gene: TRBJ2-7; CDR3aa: CASSPDYQNSYEQYF; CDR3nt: TGTGCCAGCAGTCCTGACTACCAGAACTCCTACGAGCAGTACTTC
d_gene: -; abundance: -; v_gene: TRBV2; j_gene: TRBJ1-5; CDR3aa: CASSVGGTNQPQHF; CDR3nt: TGTGCCAGCAGTGTCGGCGGCACCAATCAGCCCCAGCATTTT
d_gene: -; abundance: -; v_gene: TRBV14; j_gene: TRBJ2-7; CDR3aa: CASSQGYGGEQYF; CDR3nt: TGTGCCAGCAGCCAAGGCTACGGAGGCGAGCAGTACTTC
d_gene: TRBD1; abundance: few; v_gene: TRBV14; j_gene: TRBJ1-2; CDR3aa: CASSQDSDRVNGYTF; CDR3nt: TGTGCCAGCAGCCAAGACTCGGACAGGGTGAATGGCTACACCTTC
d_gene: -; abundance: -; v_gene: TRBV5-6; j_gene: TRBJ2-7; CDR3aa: CASSTITSIYEQYF; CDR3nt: TGTGCCAGCAGCACAATTACCTCCATCTACGAGCAGTACTTC
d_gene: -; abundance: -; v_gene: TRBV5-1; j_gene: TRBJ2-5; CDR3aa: CASSQQETQYF; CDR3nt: TGCGCCAGCAGCCAACAAGAGACCCAGTACTTC
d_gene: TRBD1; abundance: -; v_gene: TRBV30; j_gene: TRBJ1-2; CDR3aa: CALAGQSLGYTF; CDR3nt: TGTGCGCTCGCGGGACAGAGTCTTGGCTACACCTTC
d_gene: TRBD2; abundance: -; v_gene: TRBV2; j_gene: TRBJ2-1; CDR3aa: CASRLGTSWQNEQFF; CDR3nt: TGTGCCAGCAGACTCGGGACTAGCTGGCAAAATGAGCAGTTCTTC
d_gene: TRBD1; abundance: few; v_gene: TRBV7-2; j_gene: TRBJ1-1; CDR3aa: CASSYLDRAAEAFF; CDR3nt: TGTGCCAGCAGCTATCTGGACAGGGCAGCTGAAGCTTTCTTT
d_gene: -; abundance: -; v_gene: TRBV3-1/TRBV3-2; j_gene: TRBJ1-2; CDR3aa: CASSLKATDNYGYTF; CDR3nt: TGTGCCAGCAGCCTCAAGGCAACAGATAACTATGGCTACACCTTC
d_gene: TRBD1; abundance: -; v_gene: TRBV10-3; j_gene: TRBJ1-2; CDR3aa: CAISGTGDQGYTF; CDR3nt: TGTGCCATCAGTGGGACAGGGGATCAGGGCTACACCTTC
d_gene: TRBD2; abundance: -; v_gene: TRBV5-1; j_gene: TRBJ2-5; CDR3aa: CASSLAAGGQETQYF; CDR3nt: TGCGCCAGCAGCTTGGCGGCGGGGGGCCAAGAGACCCAGTACTTC